The clone carrying this TCR beta chain was detected only once. Its antigen is currently unknown. Both 60 Vbeta primers and 13 Jbeta primers went into the PCR. Authors' analysis steps: In a later analysis, the count reached 76 million or so unique TCR beta chains, with around 10 million shared. The data were produced by immunoSEQ multiplex PCR, yet TCRdb's version contains in-frame clones alone and is incomplete. V and J calls and clone size are copied from that table; D and trimming were computed from the DNA. Found here are 150,000 to 250,000 clones, over 75% of them singletons; the top ten hold about 2.5%. The sample originates from a study of cytomegalovirus exposure and HLA in healthy donors. The CDR3 runs 14 residues. The germline V gene has CDR1 MDHEN and CDR2 SYDVKM. V lost 2 bases and J lost 1, with 8 bases in between. Study observations and caveats: Productive status was seen about 90% or about 30% of the time for most TCR beta V segments in an earlier analysis. The records held CMV serostatus as the only immune exposure information.

Donors were nominally healthy when sampled, though unrecorded immune exposures were likely. Sequencing used PBMCs. The chain is built from TRBV28 and TRBJ1-2; D is possibly TRBD1 (6 bases). The TCR comes from a woman aged 50 to 60 in good health and CMV-seronegative. The CDR3 region has the DNA TGTGCCAGCAGTTTAGGGGGCTTTAACTATGGCTACACCTTC. Residues: CASSLGGFNYGYTF.